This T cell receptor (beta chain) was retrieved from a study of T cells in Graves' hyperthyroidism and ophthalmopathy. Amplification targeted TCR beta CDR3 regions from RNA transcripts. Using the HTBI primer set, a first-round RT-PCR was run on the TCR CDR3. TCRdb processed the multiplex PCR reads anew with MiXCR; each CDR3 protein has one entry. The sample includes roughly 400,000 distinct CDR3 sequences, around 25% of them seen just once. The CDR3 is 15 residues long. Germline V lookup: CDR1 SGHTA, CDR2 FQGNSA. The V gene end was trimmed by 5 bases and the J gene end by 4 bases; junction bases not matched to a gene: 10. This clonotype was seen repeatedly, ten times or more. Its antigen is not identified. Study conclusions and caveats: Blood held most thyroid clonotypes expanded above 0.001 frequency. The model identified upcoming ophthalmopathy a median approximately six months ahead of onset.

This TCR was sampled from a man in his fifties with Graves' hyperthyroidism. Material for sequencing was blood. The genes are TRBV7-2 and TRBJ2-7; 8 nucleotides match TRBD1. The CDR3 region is CASSPEDRAWYEQYF. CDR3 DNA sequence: TGTGCCAGCAGCCCAGAGGACAGGGCGTGGTACGAGCAGTACTTC. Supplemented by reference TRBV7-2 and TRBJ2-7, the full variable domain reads GAGVSQSPSNKVTEKGKDVELRCDPISGHTALYWYRQSLGQGLEFLIYFQGNSAPDKSGLPSDRFSAERTGGSVSTLTIQRTQQEDSAVYLCASSPEDRAWYEQYFGPGTRLTVT.